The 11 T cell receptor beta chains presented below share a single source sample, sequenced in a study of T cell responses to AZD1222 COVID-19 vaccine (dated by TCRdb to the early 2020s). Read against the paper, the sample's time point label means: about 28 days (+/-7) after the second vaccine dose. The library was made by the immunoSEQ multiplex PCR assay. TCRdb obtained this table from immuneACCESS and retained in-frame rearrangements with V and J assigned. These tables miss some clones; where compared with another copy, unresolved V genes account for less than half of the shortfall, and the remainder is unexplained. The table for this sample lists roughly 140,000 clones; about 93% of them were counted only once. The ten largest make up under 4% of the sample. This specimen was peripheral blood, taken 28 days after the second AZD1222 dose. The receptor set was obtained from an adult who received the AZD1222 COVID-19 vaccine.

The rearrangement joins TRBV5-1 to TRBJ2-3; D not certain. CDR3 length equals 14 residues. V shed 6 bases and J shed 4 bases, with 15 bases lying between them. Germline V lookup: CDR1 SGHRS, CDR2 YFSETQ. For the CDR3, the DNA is TGCGCCAGCACCCCCTCCTCTGGGCCAGATACGCAGTATTTT. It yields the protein CASTPSSGPDTQYF.

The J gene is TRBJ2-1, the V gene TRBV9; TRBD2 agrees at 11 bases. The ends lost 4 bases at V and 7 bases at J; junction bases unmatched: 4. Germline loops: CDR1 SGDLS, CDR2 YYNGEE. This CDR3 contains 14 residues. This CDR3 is CASSLAGGSNEQFF. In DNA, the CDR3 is TGTGCCAGCAGCCTAGCGGGAGGCTCGAATGAGCAGTTCTTC.

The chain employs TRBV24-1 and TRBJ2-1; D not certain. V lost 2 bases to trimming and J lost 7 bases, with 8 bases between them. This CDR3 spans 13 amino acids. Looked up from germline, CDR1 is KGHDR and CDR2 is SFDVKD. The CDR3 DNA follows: TGTGCCACCAGTGATTCGTTGAGTAATGAGCAGTTCTTC. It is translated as CATSDSLSNEQFF.

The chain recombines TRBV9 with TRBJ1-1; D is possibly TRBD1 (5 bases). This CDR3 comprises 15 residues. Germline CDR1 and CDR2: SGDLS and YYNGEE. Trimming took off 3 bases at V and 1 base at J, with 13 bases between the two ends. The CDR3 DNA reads TGTGCCAGCAGCGCCAAATCTACAGGGAACACTGAAGCTTTCTTT. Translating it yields CASSAKSTGNTEAFF.

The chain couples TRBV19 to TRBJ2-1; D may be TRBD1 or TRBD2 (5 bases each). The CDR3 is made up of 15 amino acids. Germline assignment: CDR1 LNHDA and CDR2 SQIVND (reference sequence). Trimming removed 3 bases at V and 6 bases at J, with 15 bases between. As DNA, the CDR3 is TGTGCCAGTAGTATTCAAGCAAGAGGGACCAATGAGCAGTTCTTC. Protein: CASSIQARGTNEQFF.

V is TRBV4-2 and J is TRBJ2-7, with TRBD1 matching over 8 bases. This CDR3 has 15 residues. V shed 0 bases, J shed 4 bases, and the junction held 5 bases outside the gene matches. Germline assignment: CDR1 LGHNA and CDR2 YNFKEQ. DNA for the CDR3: TGTGCCAGCAGCCAAGATCGGACAGGGATATACGAGCAGTACTTC. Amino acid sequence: CASSQDRTGIYEQYF.

CDR3 bases: TGCGCCAGCAGCTCAGGTGAGGACACAGATACGCAGTATTTT. Its translation is CASSSGEDTDTQYF. The V gene is TRBV5-1, the J gene TRBJ2-3; D remains unclear. CDR3 length: 14 residues. V was pared by 3 bases and J by 2 bases, with 10 bases between. Germline CDR1 SGHRS, CDR2 YFSETQ.

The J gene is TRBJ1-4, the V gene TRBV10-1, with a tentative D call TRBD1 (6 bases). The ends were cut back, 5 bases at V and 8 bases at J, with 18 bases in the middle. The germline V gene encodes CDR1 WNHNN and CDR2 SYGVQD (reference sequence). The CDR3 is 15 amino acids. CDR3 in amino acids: CASSSGAQGVEKLFF. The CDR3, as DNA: TGCGCCAGCAGTTCGGGGGCCCAAGGGGTCGAAAAACTGTTTTTT.

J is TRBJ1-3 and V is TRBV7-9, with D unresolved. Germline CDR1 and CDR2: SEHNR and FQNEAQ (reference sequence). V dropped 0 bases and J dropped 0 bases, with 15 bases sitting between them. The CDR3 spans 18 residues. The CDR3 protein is CASSLASAEQLSGNTIYF. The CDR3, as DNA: TGTGCCAGCAGCTTAGCGTCGGCAGAACAACTCTCTGGAAACACCATATATTTT.

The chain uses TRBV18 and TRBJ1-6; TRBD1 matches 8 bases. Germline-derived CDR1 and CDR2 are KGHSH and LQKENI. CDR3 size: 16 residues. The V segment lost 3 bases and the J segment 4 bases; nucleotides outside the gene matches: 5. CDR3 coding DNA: TGTGCCAGCTCACCCGACAGGGGACATTATAATTCACCCCTCCACTTT. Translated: CASSPDRGHYNSPLHF.

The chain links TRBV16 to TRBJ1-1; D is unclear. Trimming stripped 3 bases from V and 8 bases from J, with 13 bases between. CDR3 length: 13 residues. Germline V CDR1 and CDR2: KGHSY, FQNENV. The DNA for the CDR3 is TGTGCCAGCAGCCAGGGTCCCGCGACCGAAGCTTTCTTT. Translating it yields CASSQGPATEAFF.